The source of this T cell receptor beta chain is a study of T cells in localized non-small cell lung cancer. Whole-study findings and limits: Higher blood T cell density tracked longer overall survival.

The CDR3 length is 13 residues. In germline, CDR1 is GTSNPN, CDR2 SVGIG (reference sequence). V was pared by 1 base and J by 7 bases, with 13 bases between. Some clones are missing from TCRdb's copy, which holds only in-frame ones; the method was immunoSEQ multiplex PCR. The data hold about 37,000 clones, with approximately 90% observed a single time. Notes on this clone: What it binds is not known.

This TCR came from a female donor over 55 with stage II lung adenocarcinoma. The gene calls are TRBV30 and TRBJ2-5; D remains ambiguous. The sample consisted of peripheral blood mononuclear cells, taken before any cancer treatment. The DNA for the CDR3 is TGTGCCTGGAGTGAAGGGCTGAGAGGGACCCAGTACTTC. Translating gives CAWSEGLRGTQYF.